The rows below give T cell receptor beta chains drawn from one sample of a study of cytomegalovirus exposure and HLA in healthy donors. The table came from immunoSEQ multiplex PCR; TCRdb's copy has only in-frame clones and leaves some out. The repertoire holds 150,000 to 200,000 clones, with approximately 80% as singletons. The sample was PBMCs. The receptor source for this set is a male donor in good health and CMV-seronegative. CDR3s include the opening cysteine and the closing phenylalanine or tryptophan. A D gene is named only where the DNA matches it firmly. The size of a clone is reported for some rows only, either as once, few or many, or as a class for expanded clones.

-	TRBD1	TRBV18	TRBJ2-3	TGTGCCAGCACCGAATTACAGGGGGAAGGGGCAGATACGCAGTATTTT	CASTELQGEGADTQYF
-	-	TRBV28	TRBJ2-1	TGTGCCAGCATGGCGGGATTCTGCAATGAGCAGTTCTTC	CASMAGFCNEQFF
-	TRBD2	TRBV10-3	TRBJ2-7	TGTGCCATCAGTGAGTCACTAGCGGCAACCTACGAGCAGTACTTC	CAISESLAATYEQYF
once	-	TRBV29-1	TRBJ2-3	TGCAGCTCCCCCGGTGCGGATACGCAGTATTTT	CSSPGADTQYF
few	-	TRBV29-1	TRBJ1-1	TGCAGCGTTGTCTCGATCAGGGGATTGAACAGGCCTAACACTGAAGCTTTCTTT	CSVVSIRGLNRPNTEAFF
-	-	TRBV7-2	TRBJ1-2	TGTGCCAGCAGCTTAGGACAGGACTCCAATGGCTACACCTTC	CASSLGQDSNGYTF
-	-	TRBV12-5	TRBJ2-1	TGTGCTAGTGGTTTGGGCGACAATGAGCAGTTCTTC	CASGLGDNEQFF
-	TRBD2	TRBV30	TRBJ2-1	TGTGCCTGGAGTAGCGGGAGTATATACAATGAGCAGTTCTTC	CAWSSGSIYNEQFF
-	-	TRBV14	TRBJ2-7	TGTGCCAGCAGCCAGGGCCGAACGGGAAACGGGTACGAGCAGTACTTC	CASSQGRTGNGYEQYF
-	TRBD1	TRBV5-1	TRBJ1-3	TGCGCCAGCAGCTACGGGACAGGGGTAGGAAACACCATATATTTT	CASSYGTGVGNTIYF
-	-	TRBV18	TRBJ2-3	TGTGCCAGCTCACCACCGAGTCAGGGAGGGGGTACGCAGTATTTT	CASSPPSQGGGTQYF
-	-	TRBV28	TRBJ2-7	TGTGCCAGCAGCCTCCAGGTCTCCTACGAGCAGTACTTC	CASSLQVSYEQYF
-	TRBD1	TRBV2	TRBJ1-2	TGTGCCAGCAGTGAAGGACAGGGTGGCTACACCTTC	CASSEGQGGYTF
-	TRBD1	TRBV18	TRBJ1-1	TGTGCCAGCTCACCCTATCGGACAGGGAACACTGAAGCTTTCTTT	CASSPYRTGNTEAFF
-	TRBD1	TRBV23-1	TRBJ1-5	TGCGCCAGCAGCCCCCGGACAGGGATATCTAATAGCAATCAGCCCCAGCATTTT	CASSPRTGISNSNQPQHF
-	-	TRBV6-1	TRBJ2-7	TGTGCCAGCAGGGAGACAGCCACCTACGAGCAGTACTTC	CASRETATYEQYF
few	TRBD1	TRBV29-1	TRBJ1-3	TGCAGCGTTGAAAGTAGGCAGGGGGCGCCTGGAAACACCATATATTTT	CSVESRQGAPGNTIYF
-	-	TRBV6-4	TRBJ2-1	TGTGCCAGCAGTGACTCCGGGGGGCCGAATGAGCAGTTCTTC	CASSDSGGPNEQFF
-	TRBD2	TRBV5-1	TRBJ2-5	TGCGCCAGCAGCTTACCCGGGACTAGTCAAGAGACCCAGTACTTC	CASSLPGTSQETQYF
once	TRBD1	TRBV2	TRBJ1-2	TGTGCCAGCAGTGGACAGGGTGCTGGCTACACCTTC	CASSGQGAGYTF
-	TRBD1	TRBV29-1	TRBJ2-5	TGCAGCCTACGGACAGGGGGAGAGACCCAGTACTTC	CSLRTGGETQYF
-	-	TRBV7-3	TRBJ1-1	TGTGCCAGCAGTGACCGGGGGAACACTGAAGCTTTCTTT	CASSDRGNTEAFF
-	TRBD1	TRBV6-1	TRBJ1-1	TGTGCCAGCAGTTGGACAGGGTTCGATCACACTGAAGCTTTCTTT	CASSWTGFDHTEAFF
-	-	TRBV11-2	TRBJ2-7	TGTGCCAGCAGCCGGGCAGCGGAGAGCTCCTACGAGCAGTACTTC	CASSRAAESSYEQYF
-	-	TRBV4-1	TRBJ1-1	TGCGCCAGCAGCCAGCCCGCAGGACAAATGAACACTGAAGCTTTCTTT	CASSQPAGQMNTEAFF
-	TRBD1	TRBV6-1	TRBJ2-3	TGTGCCTCAGTTTTGGGACAGGGCCCCATAGATACGCAGTATTTT	CASVLGQGPIDTQYF
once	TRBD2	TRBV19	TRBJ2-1	TGTGCCAGTAGTATGTTGACTAGCGGGAGAAGCAATGAGCAGTTCTTC	CASSMLTSGRSNEQFF
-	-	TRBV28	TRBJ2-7	TGTGCCAGCAGTTTCCCGGCAGGGGCGGGCTGCGAGCAGTACTTC	CASSFPAGAGCEQYF
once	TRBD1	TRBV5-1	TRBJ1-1	TGCGCCAGCAGCCAACAGGGGTCGAACACTGAAGCTTTCTTT	CASSQQGSNTEAFF
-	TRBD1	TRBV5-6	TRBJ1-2	TGTGCCAGCAGCGCAGCCTTTGGGACAGCAAACTATGGCTACACCTTC	CASSAAFGTANYGYTF
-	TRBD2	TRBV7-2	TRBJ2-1	TGTGCCAGCAGCTTCCTAGCGGGATACAATGAGCAGTTCTTC	CASSFLAGYNEQFF
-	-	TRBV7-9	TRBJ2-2	TGTGCCAGCAGCTTCAACGGGGAGCTGTTTTTT	CASSFNGELFF
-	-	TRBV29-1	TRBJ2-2	TGCAGCGCCCCAATGAACACCGGGGAGCTGTTTTTT	CSAPMNTGELFF
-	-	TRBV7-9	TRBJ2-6	TGTGCCAGCACCCGACCAGAGGTCGGGGCCAACGTCCTGACTTTC	CASTRPEVGANVLTF
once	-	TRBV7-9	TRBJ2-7	TGTGCCAGCAGCTCCCTGGTGGGCAAGTCCTACGAGCAGTACTTC	CASSSLVGKSYEQYF
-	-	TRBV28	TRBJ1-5	TGTGCCAGCAGCTACGACCCCAGGGCACTCAATCAGCCCCAGCATTTT	CASSYDPRALNQPQHF
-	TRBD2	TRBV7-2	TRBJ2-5	TGTGCCAGCAGCCGAACTCGGGATTTGGCTAGCGGGGAGCAAGAGACCCAGTACTTC	CASSRTRDLASGEQETQYF
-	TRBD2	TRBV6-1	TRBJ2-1	TGTGCCAGAACTACTAGCGGGGAGAATGAGCAGTTCTTC	CARTTSGENEQFF
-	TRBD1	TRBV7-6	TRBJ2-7	TGTGCCAGCAGCTCCGGGACAGGGTCCTACGAGCAGTACTTC	CASSSGTGSYEQYF
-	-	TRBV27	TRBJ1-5	TGTGCCAGCAACCCCTTGGGTGCGGCAGTCCGAGGCAATCAGCCCCAGCATTTT	CASNPLGAAVRGNQPQHF
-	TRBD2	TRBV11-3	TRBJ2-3	TGTGCCAGCAGCTCCGGGACTAGCGGCAGCACAGATACGCAGTATTTT	CASSSGTSGSTDTQYF
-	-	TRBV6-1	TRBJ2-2	TGTGCCAGCAGTGAGCAGGGAATCAGCACCGGGGAGCTGTTTTTT	CASSEQGISTGELFF
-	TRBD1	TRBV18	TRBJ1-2	TGTGCCAGCTCACCAGACAGGGAGTATGGCTACACCTTC	CASSPDREYGYTF
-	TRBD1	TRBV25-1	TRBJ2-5	TGTGCCAGCAGTCACAGGGGGCGAGAGACCCAGTACTTC	CASSHRGRETQYF
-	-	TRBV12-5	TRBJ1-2	TGTGCTAGTGGTTTGGTAAGGGAGGATGGCTACACCTTC	CASGLVREDGYTF
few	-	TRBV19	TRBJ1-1	TGTGCCAGTAGTATAAGGTCGGGGGCTGAAGCTTTCTTT	CASSIRSGAEAFF
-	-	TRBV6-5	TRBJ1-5	TGTGCCAGCAGTTACTCGAAGTCAGGTCATCAGCCCCAGCATTTT	CASSYSKSGHQPQHF
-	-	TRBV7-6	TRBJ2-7	TGTGCCAGCAGCCGCGACAGAACCTACGAGCAGTACTTC	CASSRDRTYEQYF
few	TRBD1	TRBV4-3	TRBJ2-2	TGCGCCAGCAGCCGAACCCGGGACAGGACCTACAGGAGGTACACCGGGGAGCTGTTTTTT	CASSRTRDRTYRRYTGELFF
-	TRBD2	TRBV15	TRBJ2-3	TGTGCCACCAGCAGAGATCGGGCAGGGAGGGCAGATACGCAGTATTTT	CATSRDRAGRADTQYF
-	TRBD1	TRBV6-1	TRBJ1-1	TGTGCCACCACGAGGGACAGGGGGCGGACTGAAGCTTTCTTT	CATTRDRGRTEAFF
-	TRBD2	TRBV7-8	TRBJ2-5	TGTGCCAGCAGCTCCGCGGGAGATCGGGAGACCCAGTACTTC	CASSSAGDRETQYF